The 20 T cell receptor beta chains below all came from one sample that was sequenced in a study of blood T cell repertoires in COVID-19. The protocol was immunoSEQ multiplex PCR, while the TCRdb copy is restricted to in-frame clones and leaves out a portion. The repertoire has about 220,000 clones, about 85% of them found once; the top ten carry roughly a tenth. Sequenced material: peripheral blood. These receptors were collected from a woman aged 45-65 years with COVID-19, enrolled during active disease.

The rearrangement links TRBV11-2 to TRBJ2-3; 9 nucleotides align to TRBD2. V lost 0 bases and J lost 2; bases outside the gene matches: 6. Germline V CDR1 and CDR2: SGHAT, FQNNGV. This CDR3 is 17 amino acids long. The CDR3 spells CASSLEISGGFTDTQYF. The CDR3 nucleotides read TGTGCCAGCAGCTTAGAGATTAGCGGGGGATTCACAGATACGCAGTATTTT. Complete variable domain (other parts from reference TRBV11-2 and TRBJ2-3): EAGVAQSPRYKIIEKRQSVAFWCNPISGHATLYWYQQILGQGPKLLIQFQNNGVVDDSQLPKDRFSAERLKGVDSTLKIQPAKLEDSAVYLCASSLEISGGFTDTQYFGPGTRLTVL.

CDR3 amino acids: CASSPGGPSGTEAFF. The CDR3 coding sequence is TGTGCCAGCAGCCCCGGGGGACCCTCTGGCACTGAAGCTTTCTTT. J is TRBJ1-1 and V is TRBV7-9; a possible D gene is TRBD1 (5 bases). The CDR3 has 15 residues. Per germline, CDR1 SEHNR and CDR2 FQNEAQ (reference sequence). V was clipped by 5 bases and J by 4 bases, with 17 bases between them.

The J gene is TRBJ1-2, the V gene TRBV12-5, with 9 positions matching TRBD1. J was trimmed by 9 bases and V by 6 bases; bases with no gene match: 5. Germline loops: CDR1 LGHNT, CDR2 FRNRAP. The CDR3 runs 12 residues. CDR3: CASGRDRDRYTF. CDR3 DNA sequence: TGTGCTAGTGGCCGGGACAGGGATCGCTACACCTTC.

The chain combines TRBV19 with TRBJ1-6; TRBD1 matches 10 bases. V lost 1 base to trimming and J lost 6 bases; unmatched junction nucleotides: 6. The CDR3 spans 17 residues. Germline CDR1 and CDR2: LNHDA and SQIVND (reference sequence). CDR3 sequence reads: CASSIVGTGEGNSPLHF. DNA of the CDR3: TGTGCCAGTAGTATAGTGGGGACAGGGGAAGGTAATTCACCCCTCCACTTT.

This chain links TRBV5-6 with TRBJ1-4, with D unclear. The CDR3 has 17 residues. CDR1 is SGHDT and CDR2 is YYEEEE in the germline V gene. Trimming shortened V by 0 bases and J by 4 bases, and 16 bases separated the two germline ends. CDR3 protein: CASSLGGALWVNEKLFF. Written as DNA, the CDR3 is TGTGCCAGCAGCTTGGGTGGAGCACTTTGGGTTAATGAAAAACTGTTTTTT.

The genes are TRBV5-1 and TRBJ1-5, with a tentative D call TRBD1 (6 bases). The V end was cut by 4 bases, the J end by 6 bases, with 11 bases between. The V gene's germline CDR1 is SGHRS and CDR2 YFSETQ. The CDR3 runs 13 residues. The CDR3 region is CASSPMGAQPQHF. The CDR3 nucleotides read TGCGCCAGCAGCCCCATGGGGGCTCAGCCCCAGCATTTT.

V and J are TRBV11-3 and TRBJ2-1; D may be TRBD1 (5 bases). CDR1 and CDR2 (germline): SGHNT, YENEEA. This CDR3 spans 13 amino acids. V shed 5 bases and J shed 6 bases, with 11 bases lying between them. The DNA of the CDR3 is TGTGCCAGCAGCCCCAGACAGACCAATGAGCAGTTCTTC. Its protein product is CASSPRQTNEQFF.

V usage is TRBV28 and J usage is TRBJ1-5, with D possibly TRBD1 on 5 matching bases. The CDR3 sequence is 16 residues long. Deletions cut 4 bases from V and 5 bases from J, with 18 bases between. The germline V gene encodes CDR1 MDHEN and CDR2 SYDVKM. CDR3 in amino acids: CASSSHPRVHDQPQHF. The CDR3, as DNA: TGTGCCAGCAGTTCTCACCCCAGGGTACACGATCAGCCCCAGCATTTT.

This chain's CDR3 is CATSDKGEGGKNIQYF. The CDR3 DNA reads as TGTGCCACCAGTGATAAGGGGGAAGGCGGCAAAAACATTCAGTACTTC. The chain carries TRBV24-1 and TRBJ2-4, with TRBD1 as a possible D gene (6 bases). From germline, CDR1 is KGHDR and CDR2 SFDVKD. This CDR3 contains 16 residues. V was clipped by 3 bases and J by 3 bases, with 14 bases between them.

The chain links TRBV2 to TRBJ2-7; D is perhaps TRBD2 (5 bases). The V gene's germline CDR1 is SNHLY and CDR2 FYNNEI. V was cut by 1 base and J by 5 bases, with 9 bases left in between. The CDR3 consists of 13 residues. CDR3 bases: TGTGCCAGCAGTGAAGGGGAGACCGACGAGCAGTACGTC. This gives the protein CASSEGETDEQYV.

This chain connects TRBV3-1 (or the pseudogene TRBV3-2) to TRBJ2-3; 9 bases match TRBD1. V shed 1 base, J shed 6 bases, and the junction held 14 bases outside the gene matches. The germline gives CDR1 LGHDT, CDR2 YNNKEL (reference sequence). The CDR3 is 18 residues long. The CDR3, as DNA: TGTGCCAGCAGCCAAGGAGTGCCTGGACAGGGGATATTGGATACGCAGTATTTT. Translation gives CASSQGVPGQGILDTQYF.

This sequence joins TRBV4-1 and TRBJ2-1; a possible D gene is TRBD1 (6 bases). The CDR3 has 15 amino acids. The ends were cut back, 6 bases at V and 2 bases at J, with 14 bases in the middle. Germline CDR1 is MGHRA and CDR2 is YSYEKL. CDR3 sequence reads: CASRSETGPYNEQFF. CDR3 bases: TGCGCCAGCAGGTCGGAGACAGGTCCCTACAATGAGCAGTTCTTC.

The chain recombines TRBV29-1 with TRBJ2-1, with D perhaps TRBD2 (6 bases). This CDR3 has 14 residues. V lost 3 bases to trimming and J lost 4 bases, with 13 bases between them. Germline V gene data show CDR1 as SQVTM and CDR2 as ANQGSEA. CDR3 nucleotide sequence: TGCAGCGTTGACGGAGGGAGTCGATACAATGAGCAGTTCTTC. This codes for CSVDGGSRYNEQFF.

The V gene is TRBV27, the J gene TRBJ2-6; D ambiguous. The CDR3 loop spans 16 amino acids. In germline, CDR1 is MNHEY, CDR2 SMNVEV (reference sequence). V lost 6 bases, J lost 4 bases, and 16 bases lay in between. CDR3 in DNA: TGTGCCAGCAGCAGAGGCGGCTTTGTCGGGGCCAACGTCCTGACTTTC. Protein: CASSRGGFVGANVLTF.

The V gene is TRBV7-8, the J gene TRBJ2-3, with D possibly matching TRBD1 (5 bases). CDR1 and CDR2 (germline): SGHVS, FQNEAQ. V was shortened by 4 bases and J by 4 bases, with 15 bases between the two germline ends. This CDR3 has 15 residues. The CDR3 sequence: CASSSTRARADTQYF. In nucleotides, the CDR3 is TGTGCCAGCAGCTCCACCCGGGCCAGGGCAGATACGCAGTATTTT.

The chain links TRBV12-5 to TRBJ2-1; D remains ambiguous. CDR3 length: 13 amino acids. From germline, CDR1 is LGHNT and CDR2 FRNRAP. With 7 bases removed from V and 0 bases from J, the gap between germline ends came to 7 bases. CDR3 nucleotide sequence: TGTGCTAGTGCCCCGGGCTCCTACAATGAGCAGTTCTTC. This gives the protein CASAPGSYNEQFF.

The chain has TRBV7-2 and TRBJ1-1; a weak D match, TRBD1 (5 bases). Germline V gene sequence: CDR1 SGHTA, CDR2 FQGNSA. The CDR3 extends over 15 amino acids. Trimming took off 4 bases at V and 1 base at J, with 13 bases between the two ends. The CDR3 is CASSSWGVRNTEAFF. In DNA form, the CDR3 reads TGTGCCAGCAGCTCCTGGGGGGTAAGGAACACTGAAGCTTTCTTT. The entire variable domain, with the rest obtained from reference TRBV7-2 and TRBJ1-1, is as follows: GAGVSQSPSNKVTEKGKDVELRCDPISGHTALYWYRQSLGQGLEFLIYFQGNSAPDKSGLPSDRFSAERTGGSVSTLTIQRTQQEDSAVYLCASSSWGVRNTEAFFGQGTRLTVV.

The chain employs TRBV11-2 and TRBJ2-2; TRBD1 matches at 8 bases. Germline V gene sequence: CDR1 SGHAT, CDR2 FQNNGV. V lost 5 bases, J lost 0 bases, and 11 bases stayed unmatched. The CDR3 loop spans 18 amino acids. The CDR3 is CASSAPRGRLSNTGELFF. For the CDR3, the DNA is TGTGCCAGCAGCGCACCCAGGGGGCGCTTATCGAACACCGGGGAGCTGTTTTTT.

V gene TRBV27 combines with J gene TRBJ1-2, with TRBD1 matching 8 bases. The germline V gene encodes CDR1 MNHEY and CDR2 SMNVEV (reference sequence). The CDR3 sequence is 17 residues long. The V gene end was trimmed by 6 bases and the J gene end by 4 bases; junction bases not matched to a gene: 16. CDR3 sequence: CASRVRTGTSNFYGYTF. CDR3 DNA sequence: TGTGCCAGCAGGGTAAGGACAGGGACCTCTAATTTCTATGGCTACACCTTC.

The chain joins TRBV3-1 (or the pseudogene TRBV3-2) to TRBJ1-6, with D perhaps TRBD1 (5 bases). Between the trimmed V and J ends, which lost 4 bases and 8 bases, there was a span of 12 bases. This CDR3 has 14 residues. The germline V gene encodes CDR1 LGHDT and CDR2 YNNKEL (reference sequence). CDR3 loop: CASSLGRVDSPLHF. Here the CDR3 DNA reads TGTGCCAGCAGCCTAGGCAGGGTGGATTCACCCCTCCACTTT.